What follows is one T cell receptor beta chain and its context. The CDR3 is 15 amino acids. V lost 3 bases, J lost 3 bases, and 15 bases lay in between. The germline V gene encodes CDR1 SGHRS and CDR2 YFSETQ. In terms of age and location, participants ranged from about 18 to 95 years and lived in about two dozen US areas. This entry belongs to a study of blood T cell repertoires in COVID-19. At the level of the study: The United States, Italy and Spain were the sources of the acute and convalescent COVID-19 samples. T cells, B-cell-depleted T cells, or PBMCs supplied cDNA or gDNA.

In the original workflow: Nucleated cell number was recorded as an estimate derived from reference gene primer amplification. Clones were sequenced by immunoSEQ multiplex PCR, and TCRdb holds only the in-frame ones, with some missing. The V and J calls and clone size were taken over from that table, and D and trimming were inferred from the DNA. The sample records roughly 300,000 clones, 70% to 90% being singletons. The sequence came from a young woman who had recovered from COVID-19. The chain uses TRBV5-1 and TRBJ1-2, with D hard to call. Sequenced: PBMCs or T cells enriched from blood (not recorded which). The CDR3 sequence is CASSSGPTKDYGYTF. The CDR3 DNA follows: TGCGCCAGCAGCTCTGGGCCCACGAAGGACTATGGCTACACCTTC.